This is a list of T cell receptor beta chains from one sample in a study of blood T cell repertoires in COVID-19. TCRdb's table, derived via immunoSEQ multiplex PCR, lists solely in-frame clones and lacks some. The sample comprises approximately 97,000 clones, around nine tenths of which are singletons, and around 1.7% rests with the top ten. The sequenced sample consisted of peripheral blood. The source of these receptors is a man aged 55 to 70 with acute or convalescent COVID-19. Both conserved end residues are part of each CDR3. Each record gives: clone size, J gene, V gene, D gene, CDR3 protein, CDR3 DNA. D genes are given only for firm matches. Not all rows give a size; the values are once, few, many and, for expanded clones, a class.

- TRBJ1-5 TRBV3-1/TRBV3-2 - CASSQDRDQPQHF TGTGCCAGCAGCCAAGATAGAGATCAGCCCCAGCATTTT
once TRBJ2-7 TRBV7-9 - CASSHESGEQYF TGTGCCAGCAGCCACGAAAGCGGCGAGCAGTACTTC
- TRBJ2-3 TRBV9 - CASSVGTTDTQYF TGTGCCAGCAGCGTCGGTACCACAGATACGCAGTATTTT
- TRBJ1-1 TRBV2 - CASSEGHSNTEAFF TGTGCCAGCAGTGAGGGCCACTCGAACACTGAAGCTTTCTTT
- TRBJ1-1 TRBV6-5 - CASTRTGGSNTEAFF TGTGCCAGCACCAGAACGGGGGGGTCGAACACTGAAGCTTTCTTT
once TRBJ1-1 TRBV6-4 - CASRQGTEAFF TGTGCCAGCAGACAGGGAACTGAAGCTTTCTTT
- TRBJ1-2 TRBV19 - CASSIRRAGGADGYTF TGTGCCAGTAGTATCCGACGTGCTGGGGGGGCTGATGGCTACACCTTC
- TRBJ2-1 TRBV9 - CASSLLGGGAYNEQFF TGTGCCAGCAGCTTACTCGGGGGAGGAGCCTACAATGAGCAGTTCTTC
few TRBJ1-6 TRBV6-5 - CASSPGLYNSPLHF TGTGCCAGCAGCCCGGGTCTTTATAATTCACCCCTCCACTTT
- TRBJ1-5 TRBV11-2 - CASSLGGDQPQHF TGTGCCAGCAGCTTAGGGGGGGATCAGCCCCAGCATTTT
once TRBJ2-4 TRBV11-2 TRBD2 CASTSSIAGGDIQYF TGTGCCAGCACCTCTTCTATAGCCGGGGGGGACATTCAGTACTTC
- TRBJ1-5 TRBV29-1 - CSVEPVRDTRDYSNQPQHF TGCAGCGTTGAACCCGTCCGGGACACGAGGGACTATAGCAATCAGCCCCAGCATTTT
- TRBJ1-2 TRBV7-9 - CASSPGISGGYTF TGTGCCAGCAGCCCCGGGATTTCTGGAGGCTACACCTTC
- TRBJ2-2 TRBV19 TRBD1 CASSIGQGGTGELFF TGTGCCAGTAGTATAGGACAGGGGGGCACCGGGGAGCTGTTTTTT
- TRBJ2-7 TRBV15 - CATSRTDSALSYEQYF TGTGCCACCAGCAGAACCGACAGCGCCCTCTCCTACGAGCAGTACTTC
- TRBJ1-4 TRBV19 - CASSMNRGEKLFF TGTGCCAGTAGTATGAACAGAGGGGAAAAACTGTTTTTT
- TRBJ1-4 TRBV2 - CASSLVKPAGYEKLFF TGTGCCAGCAGTTTAGTGAAGCCCGCAGGGTATGAAAAACTGTTTTTT
- TRBJ1-4 TRBV18 - CASSPMAEAEKLFF TGTGCCAGCTCACCGATGGCGGAGGCTGAAAAACTGTTTTTT
- TRBJ1-2 TRBV6-5 TRBD1 CASSRGRSDGYTF TGTGCCAGCAGCAGGGGGCGGTCTGACGGCTACACCTTC
- TRBJ1-4 TRBV5-1 TRBD1 CASSPGTGGEKLFF TGCGCCAGCAGCCCTGGGACAGGGGGTGAAAAACTGTTTTTT
- TRBJ2-7 TRBV5-1 - CASSQTYGQFHEQYF TGCGCCAGCAGCCAGACCTATGGACAGTTCCACGAGCAGTACTTC
once TRBJ1-2 TRBV19 TRBD1 CASTTGQDYGYTF TGTGCCAGTACCACCGGACAGGACTATGGCTACACCTTC
- TRBJ1-1 TRBV18 - CASSPQGSTEAFF TGTGCCAGCTCACCTCAGGGCTCCACTGAAGCTTTCTTT
- TRBJ1-1 TRBV2 TRBD1 CASGEQGAFGEAFF TGTGCCAGCGGGGAACAGGGGGCGTTCGGTGAAGCTTTCTTT
- TRBJ1-4 TRBV2 TRBD1 CASRTGYFEKLFF TGTGCCAGCCGGACAGGGTATTTCGAAAAACTGTTTTTT
- TRBJ1-5 TRBV5-8 TRBD1 CASSPGQGYGQPQHF TGTGCCAGCAGCCCTGGACAGGGATACGGTCAGCCCCAGCATTTT
- TRBJ2-5 TRBV7-9 - CASSLGVGAQYF TGTGCCAGCAGCTTAGGTGTGGGCGCCCAGTACTTC
- TRBJ1-1 TRBV7-5 - CVRSPRVPRDRGGIETEAFF TGTGTCAGAAGCCCTAGAGTTCCTCGGGACAGGGGGGGGATTGAGACTGAAGCTTTCTTT
- TRBJ2-1 TRBV29-1 - CSVEDLRRGGSNEQFF TGCAGCGTTGAAGATCTTAGGAGGGGAGGATCGAATGAGCAGTTCTTC
- TRBJ2-1 TRBV9 TRBD2 CASSVSRGGLNEQFF TGTGCCAGCAGCGTCTCGCGGGGGGGCTTGAATGAGCAGTTCTTC
- TRBJ1-2 TRBV9 TRBD1 CASSARQGGYGYTF TGTGCCAGCAGCGCTCGACAGGGAGGCTATGGCTACACCTTC
once TRBJ2-2 TRBV5-1 - CASGWPGDGELFF TGCGCCAGCGGATGGCCAGGGGACGGGGAGCTGTTTTTT
- TRBJ1-4 TRBV30 - CAWGKGRDEKLFF TGTGCCTGGGGGAAGGGGCGAGATGAAAAACTGTTTTTT
- TRBJ1-5 TRBV5-1 TRBD1 CASSLGTGNNQPQHF TGCGCCAGCTCTCTTGGGACAGGGAACAATCAGCCCCAGCATTTT
- TRBJ2-7 TRBV5-5 TRBD1 CASSFNLGGDRAYEQYF TGTGCCAGCAGCTTCAATCTCGGAGGGGACAGGGCCTACGAGCAGTACTTC
- TRBJ1-4 TRBV27 - CASSSGTPNEKLFF TGTGCCAGCAGTTCCGGGACACCGAATGAAAAACTGTTTTTT
few TRBJ1-4 TRBV15 - CATSTRGVDEKLFF TGTGCCACCAGCACCAGGGGAGTAGATGAAAAACTGTTTTTT
- TRBJ1-3 TRBV11-2 - CASSLGSGLSGNTIYF TGTGCCAGCAGCTTAGGTTCAGGTCTTTCTGGAAACACCATATATTTT
- TRBJ1-2 TRBV28 - CASSLWAAGYGYTF TGTGCCAGCAGTTTATGGGCGGCGGGCTATGGCTACACCTTC
- TRBJ2-5 TRBV29-1 - CSVDPGGETQYF TGCAGCGTTGACCCCGGGGGAGAGACCCAGTACTTC
- TRBJ2-5 TRBV5-1 TRBD1 CASSPGQGRPLQETQYF TGCGCCAGCAGCCCGGGACAGGGGAGGCCCTTACAAGAGACCCAGTACTTC
- TRBJ1-1 TRBV27 TRBD1 CASSWGGQGGTEAFF TGTGCCAGCAGTTGGGGGGGACAGGGAGGGACTGAAGCTTTCTTT
- TRBJ1-4 TRBV3-1/TRBV3-2 TRBD1 CASSQEWQGDAQMFF TGTGCCAGCAGCCAAGAATGGCAGGGGGACGCTCAGATGTTTTTT
- TRBJ1-3 TRBV6-5 TRBD1 CASSYRGQGGNTIYF TGTGCCAGCAGTTACCGGGGACAGGGAGGAAACACCATATATTTT